A single sample is the source of the 9 T cell receptor beta chains below, sequenced in a study of T cell clonotyping in hematopoietic cell transplantation. The repertoire was sequenced with immunoSEQ multiplex PCR; TCRdb's copy has only in-frame clones and lacks some. The sample lists tens of thousands of clones, approximately 95% seen once, with 1.5% to 2% in the top ten. Noted time point: recipient sample about 28 days before transplant, after cytoreduction. This specimen was peripheral blood mononuclear cells, taken before stem cell transplant. The receptors come from a woman aged 45-65 years with acute myeloid leukemia. Some clones in this sample may be carry-over from other donors' samples.

The rearrangement uses TRBV30 and TRBJ1-1; TRBD1 is a possible D gene (5 bases). Germline V gene sequence: CDR1 GTSNPN, CDR2 SVGIG (reference sequence). Between the trimmed V and J ends, which lost 0 bases and 5 bases, there was a span of 13 bases. The CDR3 has 14 amino acids. In DNA, the CDR3 is TGTGCCTGGAGTGTAAGATCTCGGGGGACTGAAGCTTTCTTT. This translates into CAWSVRSRGTEAFF.

This clone was counted between two and nine times. The V gene is TRBV9, the J gene TRBJ1-2, with a weak D call TRBD1 (5 bases). The germline CDR1 and CDR2 sequences are SGDLS and YYNGEE. CDR3 length equals 12 residues. V lost 0 bases and J 5 bases, leaving 5 bases between the germline ends. The CDR3 sequence: CASSVGGYGYTF. The CDR3 DNA reads TGTGCCAGCAGCGTAGGGGGGTATGGCTACACCTTC.

This chain joins TRBV9 and TRBJ2-1, with 12 nucleotides matching TRBD2. Germline-derived CDR1 and CDR2 are SGDLS and YYNGEE. The V gene end was trimmed by 5 bases and the J gene end by 4 bases; junction bases not matched to a gene: 4. The CDR3 is 15 residues long. As DNA, the CDR3 is TGTGCCAGCAGTGTCGGGACTAGCGGGTACAATGAGCAGTTCTTC. This sequence encodes CASSVGTSGYNEQFF.

The chain is built from TRBV2 and TRBJ2-7, with D maybe TRBD1 (6 bases). The V end was cut by 5 bases, the J end by 2 bases, with 16 bases between. CDR1 and CDR2 (germline): SNHLY, FYNNEI. This CDR3 has 15 residues. CDR3 nucleotides: TGTGCCAGCAGTCCCGGACAGACCCCACCCTACGAGCAGTACTTC. Amino acid sequence: CASSPGQTPPYEQYF.

The rearrangement uses TRBV30 and TRBJ1-1, with TRBD1 as a possible D gene (6 bases). The V gene's germline CDR1 is GTSNPN and CDR2 SVGIG (reference sequence). V lost 2 bases and J 4 bases, leaving 14 bases between the germline ends. This CDR3 has 14 amino acids. CDR3 sequence reads: CAWSLNRVSTEAFF. CDR3 coding DNA: TGTGCCTGGAGTCTAAACAGGGTCTCCACTGAAGCTTTCTTT.

This clone was recorded only once. This rearrangement joins TRBV2 to TRBJ2-1, with D tentatively TRBD2 (6 bases). This CDR3 comprises 16 residues. Germline V gene data show CDR1 as SNHLY and CDR2 as FYNNEI. The V end was cut by 5 bases, the J end by 6 bases, with 20 bases between. For the CDR3, the DNA is TGTGCCAGCAGTCGACCCGGGACTGGGGGGTTCAATGAGCAGTTCTTC. Amino acids: CASSRPGTGGFNEQFF. Based on the CDR3 plus reference TRBV2 and TRBJ2-1, the full variable domain is EPEVTQTPSHQVTQMGQEVILRCVPISNHLYFYWYRQILGQKVEFLVSFYNNEISEKSEIFDDQFSVERPDGSNFTLKIRSTKLEDSAMYFCASSRPGTGGFNEQFFGPGTRLTVL.

This clone showed up just once. The genes are TRBV27 and TRBJ1-2; 7 bases are shared with TRBD1. The CDR3 covers 16 residues. After removal of 8 bases from V and 4 bases from J, the junction contained 16 bases not matched to a gene. Germline CDR1 and CDR2: MNHEY and SMNVEV (reference sequence). In DNA, the CDR3 is TGTGCCAGCGCGTCTGGGGGGAAGACAGGGACCTATGGCTACACCTTC. Its protein product is CASASGGKTGTYGYTF.

V usage is TRBV6-6 and J usage is TRBJ1-2; D not resolved. There are 13 residues in the CDR3. Trimming stripped 2 bases from V and 7 bases from J, with 11 bases between. Germline values: CDR1 MNHNY, CDR2 SVGAGI (reference sequence). CDR3 nucleotide sequence: TGTGCCAGCAGTTACGATTCGAGGACTGGCTACACCTTC. Amino acids: CASSYDSRTGYTF.

The chain employs TRBV5-6 and TRBJ2-2; D gene uncertain. Trimming cost V 1 base and J 1 base, with 5 bases left between them. The CDR3 contains 14 residues. CDR1 is SGHDT and CDR2 is YYEEEE in the germline V gene. CDR3 region: CASSLTVNTGELFF. CDR3 DNA sequence: TGTGCCAGCAGCTTGACGGTGAACACCGGGGAGCTGTTTTTT.